The clone carrying this T cell receptor (beta chain) showed up many times. This specimen belongs to a study of CD8+CD57+ T cells in acquired aplastic anemia. With 4 bases removed from V and 0 bases from J, the gap between germline ends came to 12 bases. Germline assignment: CDR1 LNHDA and CDR2 SQIVND (reference sequence). This CDR3 spans 15 amino acids. Both TCR beta VDJ combination and CDR3 sequence profiling were carried out. Genomic DNA was the template for this profiling. TCRdb passed the reads through MiXCR, listing each CDR3 protein once. The table lists nearly 60,000 distinct CDR3 sequences, approximately 50% of them singletons, with around 17% in the top ten. Previously, flow cytometry had revealed CD8+CD57+ cell expansion in the patients chosen for sequencing. Patients uniformly had severe acquired aplastic anemia.

The chain carries TRBV19 and TRBJ1-1, with D perhaps TRBD1 (6 bases). The source is a human donor with aplastic anemia. Input material: sorted CD4+, CD8+, or CD8+CD57+ T cells (not recorded which) from PBMCs. Here the CDR3 reads CASSRPTGMNTEAFF. CDR3 in DNA: TGTGCCAGTAGTAGGCCCACAGGGATGAACACTGAAGCTTTCTTT.